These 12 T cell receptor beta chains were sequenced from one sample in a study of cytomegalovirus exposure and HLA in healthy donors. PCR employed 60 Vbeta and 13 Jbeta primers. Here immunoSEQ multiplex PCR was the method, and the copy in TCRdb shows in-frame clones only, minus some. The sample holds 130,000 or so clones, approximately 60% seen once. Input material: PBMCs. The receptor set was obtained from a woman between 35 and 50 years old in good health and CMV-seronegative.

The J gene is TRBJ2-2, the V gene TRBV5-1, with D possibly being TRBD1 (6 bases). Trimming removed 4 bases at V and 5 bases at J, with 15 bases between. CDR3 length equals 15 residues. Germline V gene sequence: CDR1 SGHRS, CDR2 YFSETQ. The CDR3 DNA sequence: TGCGCCAGCAGCGAGGGACAATTACGGACCGGGGAGCTGTTTTTT. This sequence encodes CASSEGQLRTGELFF.

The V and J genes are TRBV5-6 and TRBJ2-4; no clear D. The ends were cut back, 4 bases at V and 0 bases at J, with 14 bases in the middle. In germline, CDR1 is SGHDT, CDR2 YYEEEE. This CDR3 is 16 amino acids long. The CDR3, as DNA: TGTGCCAGCAGCGGCCAGATCACAGTAGCCAAAAACATTCAGTACTTC. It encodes CASSGQITVAKNIQYF.

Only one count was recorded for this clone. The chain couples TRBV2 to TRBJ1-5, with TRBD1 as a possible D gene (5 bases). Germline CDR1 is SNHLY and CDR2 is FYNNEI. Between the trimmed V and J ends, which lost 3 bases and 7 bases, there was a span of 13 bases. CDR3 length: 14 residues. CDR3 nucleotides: TGTGCCAGCAGTGACTGGGGGGAGGGGCAGCCCCAGCATTTT. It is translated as CASSDWGEGQPQHF.

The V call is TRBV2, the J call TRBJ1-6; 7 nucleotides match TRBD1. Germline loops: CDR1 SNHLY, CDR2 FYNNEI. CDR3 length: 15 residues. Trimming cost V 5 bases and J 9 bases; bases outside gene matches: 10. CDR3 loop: CASSTTGSSGSPLHF. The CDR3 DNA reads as TGTGCCAGCAGTACGACAGGGAGTAGCGGTTCACCCCTCCACTTT.

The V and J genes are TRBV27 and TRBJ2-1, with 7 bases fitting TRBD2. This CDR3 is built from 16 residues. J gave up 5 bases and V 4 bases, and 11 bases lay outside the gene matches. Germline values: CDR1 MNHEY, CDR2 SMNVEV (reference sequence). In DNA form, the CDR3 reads TGTGCCAGCAGTTCCCCCCGGACTAGATGGAACAATGAGCAGTTCTTC. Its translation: CASSSPRTRWNNEQFF.

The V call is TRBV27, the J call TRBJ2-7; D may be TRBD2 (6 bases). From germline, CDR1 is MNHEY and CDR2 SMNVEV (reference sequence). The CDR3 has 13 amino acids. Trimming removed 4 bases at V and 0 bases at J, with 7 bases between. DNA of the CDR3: TGTGCCAGCAGTTCGACTAGCTCCTACGAGCAGTACTTC. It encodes CASSSTSSYEQYF.

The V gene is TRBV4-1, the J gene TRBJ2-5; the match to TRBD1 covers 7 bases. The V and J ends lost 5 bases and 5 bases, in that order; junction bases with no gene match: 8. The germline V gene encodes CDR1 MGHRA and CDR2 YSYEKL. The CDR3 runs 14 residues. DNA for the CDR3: TGCGCCAGCAGCTACCGGACAGGCGGCGAGACCCAGTACTTC. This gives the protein CASSYRTGGETQYF.

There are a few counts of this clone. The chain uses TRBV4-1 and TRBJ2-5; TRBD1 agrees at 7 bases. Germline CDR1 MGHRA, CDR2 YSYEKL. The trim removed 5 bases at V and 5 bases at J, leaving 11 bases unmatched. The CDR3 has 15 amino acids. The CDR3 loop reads CASSSRQGGGETQYF. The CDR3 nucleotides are TGCGCCAGCAGCTCCAGACAGGGTGGTGGGGAGACCCAGTACTTC.

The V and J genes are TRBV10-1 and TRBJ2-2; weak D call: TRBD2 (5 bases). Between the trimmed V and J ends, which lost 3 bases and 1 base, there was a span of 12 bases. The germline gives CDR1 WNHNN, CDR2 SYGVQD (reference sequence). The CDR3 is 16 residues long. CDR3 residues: CASSEYGDLNTGELFF. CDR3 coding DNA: TGCGCCAGCAGTGAATACGGGGATTTGAACACCGGGGAGCTGTTTTTT.

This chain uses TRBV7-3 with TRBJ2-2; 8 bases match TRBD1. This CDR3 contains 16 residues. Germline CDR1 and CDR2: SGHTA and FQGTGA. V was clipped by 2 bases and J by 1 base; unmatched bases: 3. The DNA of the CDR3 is TGTGCCAGCAGCTTAGAGGGGACAGGGAACACCGGGGAGCTGTTTTTT. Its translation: CASSLEGTGNTGELFF.

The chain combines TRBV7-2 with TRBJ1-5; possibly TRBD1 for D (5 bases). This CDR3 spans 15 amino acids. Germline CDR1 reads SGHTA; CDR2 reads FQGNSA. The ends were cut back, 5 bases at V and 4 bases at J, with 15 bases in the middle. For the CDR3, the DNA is TGTGCCAGCAGCCCAGCGGGACGGCAGAATCAGCCCCAGCATTTT. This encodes CASSPAGRQNQPQHF.

The CDR3 DNA follows: TGTGCCAGCAGCCGAGCGGGGGGATTGGGCAATGAGCAGTTCTTC. Translated, it gives CASSRAGGLGNEQFF. V gene TRBV7-6 combines with J gene TRBJ2-1, with TRBD2 identical over 9 bases. Germline V lookup: CDR1 SGHVS, CDR2 FNYEAQ. V lost 5 bases and J lost 6; bases outside the gene matches: 8. The CDR3 loop spans 15 amino acids.